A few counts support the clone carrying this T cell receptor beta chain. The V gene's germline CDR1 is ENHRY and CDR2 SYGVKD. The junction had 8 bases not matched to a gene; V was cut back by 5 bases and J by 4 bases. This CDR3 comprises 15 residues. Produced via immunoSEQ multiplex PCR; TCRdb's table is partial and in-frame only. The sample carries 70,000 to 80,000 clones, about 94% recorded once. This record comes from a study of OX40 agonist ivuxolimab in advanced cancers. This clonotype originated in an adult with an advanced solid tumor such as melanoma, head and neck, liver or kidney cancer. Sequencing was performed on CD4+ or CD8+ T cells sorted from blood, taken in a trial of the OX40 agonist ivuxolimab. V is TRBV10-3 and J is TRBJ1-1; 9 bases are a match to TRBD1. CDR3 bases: TGTGCCATCAGTCTACAGGGGGCTTCGAGCACTGAAGCTTTCTTT. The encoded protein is CAISLQGASSTEAFF.